The 30 T cell receptor beta chains presented below share a single source sample, sequenced in a study of blood T cell repertoires in COVID-19. Measured with immunoSEQ multiplex PCR; TCRdb has only the in-frame clones, and not every one. The sample holds 350,000 to 450,000 clones, about nine tenths seen once. The sample was PBMCs or T cells enriched from blood (not recorded which). The receptors derive from a woman in her twenties or thirties who had recovered from COVID-19.

V gene TRBV19 combines with J gene TRBJ1-5; 7 positions match TRBD1. Trimming took 6 bases from V and 7 from J; bases not matched to a gene: 6. The CDR3 has 13 residues. Germline CDR1 reads LNHDA; CDR2 reads SQIVND (reference sequence). In nucleotides, the CDR3 is TGTGCCAGTAGACAGGGGCTACGGCAGCCCCAGCATTTT. Translating gives CASRQGLRQPQHF.

For this clone: At one boundary the junction diverges from the germline segment, which might be a read error. V usage is TRBV6-5 and J usage is TRBJ1-2; 7 nucleotides agree with TRBD1. The germline CDR1 and CDR2 sequences are MNHEY and SVGAGI. The CDR3 sequence is 14 residues long. The CDR3 sequence: CASSYLTGLYGYTF. The DNA of the CDR3 is TGTGCCAGCAGCTACTTGACAGGGCTCTATGGCTACACCTTC.

The chain links TRBV27 to TRBJ2-5; 8 bases are shared with TRBD1. The CDR3 consists of 16 residues. With V trimmed by 3 bases and J by 4 bases, 10 bases remained unmatched. From germline, CDR1 is MNHEY and CDR2 SMNVEV (reference sequence). The CDR3 DNA reads TGTGCCAGCAGTTTTGTTACCCCGGGGACAGGAGAGACCCAGTACTTC. Translating gives CASSFVTPGTGETQYF.

This chain connects TRBV9 to TRBJ2-7; D gene unclear. This CDR3 contains 12 residues. Trimming removed 3 bases at V and 1 base at J, with 5 bases between. Germline CDR1 SGDLS, CDR2 YYNGEE. The CDR3, as DNA: TGTGCCAGCAGCGGAGAATCCTACGAGCAGTACTTC. Its protein is CASSGESYEQYF.

This chain uses TRBV10-3 with TRBJ1-1; no definite D call. The V gene lost 10 bases and the J gene lost 7 bases, with 16 bases spanning the gap. Germline CDR1 reads ENHRY; CDR2 reads SYGVKD. The CDR3 sequence is 12 residues long. The CDR3: CATHSGRNEAFF. The CDR3 DNA reads TGTGCCACCCACTCCGGGAGGAATGAAGCTTTCTTT.

The chain combines TRBV7-6 with TRBJ2-3, with 7 bases matching TRBD1. Germline trimming cut 2 bases from V and 3 bases from J; bases unmatched to any gene: 8. This CDR3 is built from 16 residues. The V gene's germline CDR1 is SGHVS and CDR2 FNYEAQ. CDR3 sequence reads: CASSLFRQGDTDTQYF. In nucleotides, the CDR3 is TGTGCCAGCAGCTTATTCAGGCAGGGGGATACAGATACGCAGTATTTT.

In the case of this clone: Mismatch with germline at one junction end may stem from a read error. The chain is built from TRBV7-7 and TRBJ1-2; D is ambiguous. This CDR3 comprises 16 residues. CDR1 and CDR2 (germline): SSHAT, FNYEAQ (reference sequence). DNA of the CDR3: TGTGCTAGCAGCTCAGGAACCCAGTTCTTTAACTATGGCTACACCTTC. This translates into CASSSGTQFFNYGYTF.

The genes are TRBV7-8 and TRBJ1-6; D is uncertain. CDR3 length: 16 amino acids. Per germline, CDR1 SGHVS and CDR2 FQNEAQ. Trimming left V 4 bases short and J 9 bases short, with 19 bases between. DNA for the CDR3: TGTGCCAGCAGCTCAGCTCCAGGCCCGTCGATTTCACCCCTCCACTTT. Translated: CASSSAPGPSISPLHF.

Remarks on this clone: The germline gene is not matched at one end of the junction; a read error may be the cause. The rearrangement joins TRBV4-1 to TRBJ2-1; TRBD1 is a possible D gene (5 bases). The CDR3 has 11 amino acids. Germline CDR1 MGHRA, CDR2 YSYEKL. CDR3 sequence (DNA): TGCGCCAGCAGCCAAGAACAAGGGGTTATCTTC. Translated: CASSQEQGVIF.

The V gene is TRBV7-2, the J gene TRBJ2-1, with 10 bases identical to TRBD2. J lost 7 bases, V lost 0 bases, and 6 bases had no gene match. Germline assignment: CDR1 SGHTA and CDR2 FQGNSA. The CDR3 runs to 16 residues. In DNA, the CDR3 is TGTGCCAGCAGCTTAGCCGGGACTAGCGTATCTAATGAGCAGTTCTTC. This sequence encodes CASSLAGTSVSNEQFF. Looking up the rest from reference TRBV7-2 and TRBJ2-1 gives the full variable domain: GAGVSQSPSNKVTEKGKDVELRCDPISGHTALYWYRQSLGQGLEFLIYFQGNSAPDKSGLPSDRFSAERTGGSVSTLTIQRTQQEDSAVYLCASSLAGTSVSNEQFFGPGTRLTVL.

This clone came up once. The V call is TRBV24-1, the J call TRBJ2-3; D might be TRBD1 (6 bases). Germline V gives CDR1 KGHDR, CDR2 SFDVKD. This CDR3 is 13 amino acids long. Between the trimmed V and J ends, which lost 10 bases and 3 bases, there was a span of 13 bases. This CDR3 reads CATGAPGTDTQYF. For the CDR3, the DNA is TGTGCCACGGGGGCCCCCGGTACAGATACGCAGTATTTT.

This clone showed up just once. The J gene is TRBJ1-2, the V gene TRBV5-6, with TRBD1 identical over 9 bases. Germline values: CDR1 SGHDT, CDR2 YYEEEE. This CDR3 spans 17 amino acids. Unmatched junction bases numbered 13, after V lost 3 bases and J lost 4 bases. The CDR3: CASSSGTGKFRVYGYTF. CDR3 sequence (DNA): TGTGCCAGCAGCTCCGGGACAGGGAAATTTCGGGTCTATGGCTACACCTTC.

The chain has TRBV11-2 and TRBJ2-1, with a tentative D call TRBD1 (6 bases). The germline gives CDR1 SGHAT, CDR2 FQNNGV. The CDR3 has 16 amino acids. The germline V and J ends were trimmed by 5 bases and 1 base, with 15 bases remaining between them. The CDR3: CASSGTGTQSYNEQFF. The CDR3 DNA reads TGTGCCAGCAGCGGGACCGGGACACAGTCCTACAATGAGCAGTTCTTC.

The CDR3 DNA sequence: TGTGCCAGCAGCTTGTTTGTACAGACAGGCACCTCTGGAAACACCATATATTTT. Protein sequence: CASSLFVQTGTSGNTIYF. This chain uses TRBV5-5 with TRBJ1-3; perhaps TRBD1 as D (6 bases). Germline V gene data show CDR1 as SGHKS and CDR2 as YYEKEE (reference sequence). Deletions cut 1 base from V and 0 bases from J, with 17 bases between. The CDR3 consists of 18 residues.

This clone was seen a single time. J is TRBJ2-7 and V is TRBV29-1, with TRBD1 matching over 7 bases. Per the germline V gene, CDR1 is SQVTM and CDR2 is ANQGSEA. CDR3 length: 12 residues. After removal of 4 bases from V and 3 bases from J, the junction contained 3 bases not matched to a gene. Written as DNA, the CDR3 is TGCAGCGTTGCCCGGGACAGCTACGAGCAGTACTTC. Protein sequence: CSVARDSYEQYF.

This chain uses TRBV7-2 with TRBJ1-3; D is uncertain. CDR1 is SGHTA and CDR2 is FQGNSA in the germline V gene. CDR3 length equals 13 residues. Trimming removed 3 bases at V and 2 bases at J, with 5 bases between. CDR3 in amino acids: CASSFRAGNTIYF. DNA of the CDR3: TGTGCCAGCAGCTTCCGGGCTGGAAACACCATATATTTT.

Only one count was recorded for this clone. The chain links TRBV12-5 to TRBJ2-1, with D hard to call. This CDR3 contains 13 residues. Germline lookup yields CDR1 LGHNT and CDR2 FRNRAP. V lost 2 bases, J lost 5 bases, and 7 bases lay in between. This CDR3 reads CASGLNRHNEQFF. The CDR3, as DNA: TGTGCTAGTGGTTTGAACAGACACAATGAGCAGTTCTTC.

This clone was seen a single time. The chain combines TRBV5-1 with TRBJ2-2, with a possible D match to TRBD2 (5 bases). This CDR3 has 15 residues. From germline, CDR1 is SGHRS and CDR2 YFSETQ. V lost 0 bases and J 2 bases, leaving 8 bases between the germline ends. CDR3 sequence (DNA): TGCGCCAGCAGCTTGGGGACTTTAAACACCGGGGAGCTGTTTTTT. The encoded protein is CASSLGTLNTGELFF.

The chain carries TRBV9 and TRBJ2-7, with 8 bases matching TRBD1. Germline CDR1 is SGDLS and CDR2 is YYNGEE. The CDR3 totals 15 residues. Trimming removed 2 bases from V and 3 bases from J; junction bases left unmatched: 7. Here the CDR3 reads CASSVRDRTFYEQYF. The CDR3 DNA follows: TGTGCCAGCAGCGTCAGGGACAGGACTTTCTACGAGCAGTACTTC.

The chain joins TRBV19 to TRBJ1-1; a weak D match, TRBD1 (6 bases). Looked up from germline, CDR1 is LNHDA and CDR2 is SQIVND (reference sequence). CDR3 length: 15 amino acids. V was clipped by 6 bases and J by 0 bases, with 14 bases between them. The CDR3 bases are TGTGCCAGTAGGACAGGAGCCTACATGAACACTGAAGCTTTCTTT. Translation: CASRTGAYMNTEAFF. The variable domain in full, with the rest retrieved from reference TRBV19 and TRBJ1-1, is DGGITQSPKYLFRKEGQNVTLSCEQNLNHDAMYWYRQDPGQGLRLIYYSQIVNDFQKGDIAEGYSVSREKKESFPLTVTSAQKNPTAFYLCASRTGAYMNTEAFFGQGTRLTVV.

The genes are TRBV7-8 and TRBJ2-2; 12 nucleotides line up with TRBD2. The V gene end was trimmed by 5 bases and the J gene end by 4 bases; junction bases not matched to a gene: 11. Germline CDR1 SGHVS, CDR2 FQNEAQ. The CDR3 is made up of 18 amino acids. The CDR3 is CASSPTLQTSGSTGELFF. CDR3 DNA sequence: TGTGCCAGCAGCCCTACCCTCCAGACTAGCGGGAGCACCGGGGAGCTGTTTTTT.

The chain employs TRBV6-2 or TRBV6-3 and TRBJ1-2, with 7 bases aligning to TRBD1. Germline loops: CDR1 MNHEY, CDR2 SVGEGT. This CDR3 is built from 15 residues. Losses at the gene ends were 2 bases for V and 7 bases for J; bases not matched to a gene: 10. DNA for the CDR3: TGTGCCAGCAGTTACCCCCTCGGGACAGTCACTGGCTACACCTTC. Its protein is CASSYPLGTVTGYTF.

The rearrangement joins TRBV2 to TRBJ2-2, with 11 bases fitting TRBD2. The J segment lost 4 bases and the V segment lost 11 bases, leaving 6 bases of the junction unmatched. The germline V gene has CDR1 SNHLY and CDR2 FYNNEI. CDR3 length: 14 amino acids. The CDR3 is CALLAGGGTGELFF. The CDR3 bases are TGTGCCCTCCTAGCGGGAGGAGGCACCGGGGAGCTGTTTTTT.

The chain employs TRBV7-9 and TRBJ1-2, with a tentative D call TRBD1 (6 bases). Germline CDR1 is SEHNR and CDR2 is FQNEAQ (reference sequence). The CDR3 is made up of 15 amino acids. The ends were cut back, 5 bases at V and 4 bases at J, with 17 bases in the middle. The CDR3 reads CASSETGPFFYGYTF. In nucleotides, the CDR3 is TGTGCCAGCAGCGAGACAGGCCCCTTCTTCTATGGCTACACCTTC.

The chain joins TRBV28 to TRBJ2-7; D might be TRBD2 (6 bases). The CDR3 spans 14 residues. V was shortened by 3 bases and J by 2 bases, with 11 bases between the two germline ends. Looked up from germline, CDR1 is MDHEN and CDR2 is SYDVKM. Here the CDR3 reads CASSFLTSTYEQYF. CDR3 in DNA: TGTGCCAGCAGTTTTCTGACTAGTACCTACGAGCAGTACTTC.

The chain carries TRBV7-2 and TRBJ2-1; 8 bases line up with TRBD2. CDR3 length: 14 residues. The junction had 10 bases not matched to a gene; V was cut back by 11 bases and J by 4 bases. CDR1 SGHTA and CDR2 FQGNSA come from the germline V gene. The chain's CDR3 is CASRERGKYNEQFF. CDR3 DNA sequence: TGTGCCTCCCGTGAGCGGGGGAAATACAATGAGCAGTTCTTC.

The chain uses TRBV18 and TRBJ1-5, with D perhaps matching TRBD1 (5 bases). The length of the CDR3 is 15 residues. Germline V gives CDR1 KGHSH, CDR2 LQKENI. The ends were cut back, 2 bases at V and 6 bases at J, with 14 bases in the middle. The chain's CDR3 is CASSPEAGKRQPQHF. CDR3 nucleotide sequence: TGTGCCAGCTCACCAGAGGCAGGGAAACGTCAGCCCCAGCATTTT.

The genes are TRBV30 and TRBJ2-7; 9 bases line up with TRBD1. CDR1 GTSNPN and CDR2 SVGIG come from the germline V gene (reference sequence). V shed 4 bases, J shed 4 bases, and the junction held 5 bases outside the gene matches. The CDR3 contains 13 residues. The CDR3 nucleotides read TGTGCCTGGACAACAGGGGGCTCATACGAGCAGTACTTC. Translation: CAWTTGGSYEQYF.

V gene TRBV7-3 combines with J gene TRBJ2-6, with D possibly being TRBD2 (5 bases). Trimming pared 1 base from V and 0 bases from J, leaving 10 bases between. Germline CDR1 reads SGHTA; CDR2 reads FQGTGA. CDR3 length: 17 residues. CDR3 sequence (DNA): TGTGCCAGCAGCTTAATGCCCGGAGGCTCTGGGGCCAACGTCCTGACTTTC. It is translated as CASSLMPGGSGANVLTF.

The chain uses TRBV7-9 and TRBJ1-1; D is unclear. There are 18 residues in the CDR3. CDR1 and CDR2 (germline): SEHNR, FQNEAQ (reference sequence). Trimming shortened V by 5 bases and J by 0 bases, and 22 bases separated the two germline ends. The CDR3 spells CASSPPGRSADMNTEAFF. The CDR3 DNA reads as TGTGCCAGCAGCCCCCCGGGGAGGTCAGCCGACATGAACACTGAAGCTTTCTTT. Filled out from reference TRBV7-9 and TRBJ1-1, the complete variable domain reads DTGVSQNPRHKITKRGQNVTFRCDPISEHNRLYWYRQTLGQGPEFLTYFQNEAQLEKSRLLSDRFSAERPKGSFSTLEIQRTEQGDSAMYLCASSPPGRSADMNTEAFFGQGTRLTVV.